This T cell receptor beta chain derives from a study of blood T cell repertoires in COVID-19 (dated by TCRdb to 2020 to 2021). A note on the overall study: Samples from collaborators originated in the United States, Italy and Spain and spanned both the acute and convalescent phases of COVID-19. The sample metadata nearly always contained a de-identified subject ID, COVID-19 status, age in years and sex. Deeply sampled blood TCRbeta repertoires from subjects exposed to, actively infected with, or recovered from COVID-19 were included in the dataset. The material from the prospective study consisted of cDNA or gDNA derived from T cells, B-cell-depleted T cells, or PBMCs. The repertoires were released in a freely available public database intended as a resource for research on the immune response to SARS-CoV-2. HLA class I and class II types, where available, came from metadata supplied by the sample provider rather than from assay-based typing. The samples were drawn from the first 160 participants of the ongoing ImmuneRACE study and from 1,200 or so subjects provided by 6 global collaborators. Broader findings and caveats from the paper: How much clinical and demographic metadata was included differed by source and by participant, and the metadata was provided uncurated.

V loses 1 base at its end and J loses 1 base; junction bases beyond the gene matches: 3. From cysteine to phenylalanine, the CDR3 is 15 amino acids long. The only DNA kept is the CDR3, 45 bases in frame from the first base. According to the germline V gene, CDR1 reads SQVTM and CDR2 reads ANQGSEA. The immunoSEQ Assay, a bias-controlled multiplex PCR, was used to amplify TCRbeta CDR3 regions from genomic DNA. Turning to the authors' computational methods: The number of nucleated cells in each sample was estimated from the amplification of reference gene primers within the assay. To quantify the absolute abundance of each unique TCRbeta CDR3 rearrangement, sequence reads were collapsed and filtered. For each sample, productive Simpson clonality was calculated as the square root of Simpson's diversity index across productive rearrangements. As stored in TCRdb, this immuneACCESS dataset retains in-frame rearrangements with V and J assigned. A fraction of the clones does not appear; measured against another copy, unresolved V genes explain less than half of the discrepancy, and the remainder lacks a known reason. The V and J calls and clone size are taken from that table; D and trimming were inferred from the DNA. This sample lists about 160,000 clones; around 90% were detected once. The ten largest clones capture roughly 2.3% of the sample.

Collaborating institutions collected whole blood in K2EDTA tubes following their own protocols. For TCRbeta analysis, collaborators shipped samples in one of three forms: frozen whole blood, isolated PBMCs, or DNA extracted from either of those sample types. As regards this clone: Its antigen is unknown. No per-base quality is available; no much larger clone lies one base away.

The chain was built from TRBV29-1 and TRBJ2-1; the junction holds 8 bases that match TRBD1. This clonotype originated in a man aged 18 to 30 with acute or convalescent COVID-19. The sample comprised peripheral blood. CDR3 loop: CSVEGTGQSYNEQFF. The DNA sequence is as follows: TGCAGCGTTGAAGGGACAGGGCAATCCTACAATGAGCAGTTCTTC.